This TCR beta chain was profiled in a study of T cells in Graves' hyperthyroidism and ophthalmopathy. V lost 1 base and J lost 7; bases outside the gene matches: 6. The length of the CDR3 is 15 residues. CDR1 and CDR2 from the germline V gene are LGHDT and YNNKEL (reference sequence). This clonotype occurred many times. Amplification of TCR beta CDR3 regions was performed using RNA transcripts as template. The HTBI set primed first-round TCR CDR3 RT-PCR. MiXCR, run by TCRdb on the multiplex PCR reads, gives a single entry per CDR3 protein. The sample includes about 350,000 distinct CDR3 sequences, approximately 16% seen only once; the top ten take roughly 20%.

The source is a woman in her fifties or sixties with Graves' ophthalmopathy. This sequence joins TRBV3-1 and TRBJ1-4, with TRBD1 identical over 7 bases. Sequences were obtained from blood. The CDR3 region is CASSQAAGQFEKLFF. The CDR3 DNA sequence: TGTGCCAGCAGCCAAGCGGCGGGACAGTTTGAAAAACTGTTTTTT.